This T cell receptor beta chain was documented in a study of cytomegalovirus exposure and HLA in healthy donors. Study results and limitations: The Asian-associated ancestry cluster reportedly had fewer N-insertions than the roughly 720-donor mean in a later analysis.

Turning to this clone: The antigen is not known.

Primers for the PCR totalled 60 Vbeta and 13 Jbeta. The assay was immunoSEQ multiplex PCR, and TCRdb's table has in-frame clones only and misses some. The data hold 150,000 or so clones, with over 60% observed a single time. The CDR3 is made up of 15 amino acids. Germline V gives CDR1 SGHAT, CDR2 FQNNGV. Trimming took 1 base from V and 7 from J, leaving 14 bases between them. The sequenced material came from PBMCs. The chain is built from TRBV11-2 and TRBJ1-5; maybe TRBD1 (6 bases). This TCR came from a woman under 40 in good health and CMV-seropositive. CDR3 DNA: TGTGCCAGCAGCTTAGGGGGACATCCGGGGCAGCCCCAGCATTTT. This translates into CASSLGGHPGQPQHF.